The clone carrying this T cell receptor (beta chain) was counted many times. The antigen is not known. TCRdb re-analysed the 5' RACE reads in MiXCR, keeping a single row per CDR3 protein. Among approximately 300,000 distinct CDR3 sequences listed, roughly 15% were seen once. CDR3 size: 13 residues. V lost 5 bases, J lost 8 bases, and 13 bases lay in between. The germline gives CDR1 SGHVS, CDR2 FQNEAQ. The sample is drawn from a study of T-cell memory formation after mild COVID-19. The overall study: TCR clustering was largely donor specific.

Study observations and caveats: Some clones that responded were present in memory (sampled pre-infection), which suggests cross-reactive memory joined. Clones contracting day 15 to 85 were balanced CD4/CD8; later expanders leaned CD4+.

What was sequenced was PBMCs or a T cell subset sorted from them (not recorded which). The V gene is TRBV7-8, the J gene TRBJ2-1, with unresolved D. This sequence originates from a man aged 18 to 29 who had mild COVID-19 (a few samples of this study predate the infection). Cell type and time point are not known. CDR3: CASSRQSGDEQFF. The DNA for the CDR3 is TGTGCCAGCAGCCGTCAGTCGGGTGATGAGCAGTTCTTC.